This T cell receptor (beta chain) was retrieved from a study of blood T cells in healthy people across ages. Every sample had a minimum of 6.5 million PBMCs isolated. The CDR3 is 18 residues long. With V trimmed by 1 base and J by 8 bases, 15 bases remained unmatched. The V gene's germline CDR1 is SGHTA and CDR2 FQGNSA. Through a sample-barcoded 5' primer and a J-beta primer mix, a second PCR was run for about 6 to 12 cycles. TCRdb re-derived calls from the 5' RACE reads in MiXCR, one entry per CDR3 protein. The table records 800,000 to 950,000 distinct CDR3 sequences, around 34% of them present only once.

The chain employs TRBV7-2 and TRBJ1-4; TRBD1 matches at 8 bases. The TCR was taken from a young man in good health. Source material: blood. Here the CDR3 DNA reads TGTGCCAGCAGCTTAGGTGGTTGGGGGGCAGGGGGCATCGAAAAACTGTTTTTT. It translates to CASSLGGWGAGGIEKLFF. The full variable domain, in which reference TRBV7-2 and TRBJ1-4 provide the parts outside the CDR3, is GAGVSQSPSNKVTEKGKDVELRCDPISGHTALYWYRQSLGQGLEFLIYFQGNSAPDKSGLPSDRFSAERTGGSVSTLTIQRTQQEDSAVYLCASSLGGWGAGGIEKLFFGSGTQLSVL.